The entry below describes one TCR beta chain. Its antigen remains unknown. Libraries were prepared by immunoSEQ multiplex PCR; TCRdb keeps only in-frame clonotypes and omits some of them. This sample carries 100,000 to 120,000 clones, roughly 92% of them seen once, and the ten largest clones take over 2%. Pooled together were second doses at about 4 or about 12 weeks. This sample was taken from a study of T cell responses to AZD1222 COVID-19 vaccine. Study-level findings and limits: Baseline serology detected seropositivity in only six or seven AZD1222 recipients. Donors were chiefly white British, with a greater number of females, and clonal diversity was perhaps underestimated.

CDR3 length equals 14 residues. Trimming shortened V by 8 bases and J by 0 bases, and 11 bases separated the two germline ends. Germline assignment: CDR1 ENHRY and CDR2 SYGVKD. Source: peripheral blood, taken 28 days after the second AZD1222 dose. The clonotype originates from an adult who received the AZD1222 COVID-19 vaccine. This chain uses TRBV10-3 with TRBJ1-3; perhaps TRBD1 as D (5 bases). The CDR3 region has the DNA TGTGCCATCGGGACTTCCACCTCTGGAAACACCATATATTTT. The encoded protein is CAIGTSTSGNTIYF.